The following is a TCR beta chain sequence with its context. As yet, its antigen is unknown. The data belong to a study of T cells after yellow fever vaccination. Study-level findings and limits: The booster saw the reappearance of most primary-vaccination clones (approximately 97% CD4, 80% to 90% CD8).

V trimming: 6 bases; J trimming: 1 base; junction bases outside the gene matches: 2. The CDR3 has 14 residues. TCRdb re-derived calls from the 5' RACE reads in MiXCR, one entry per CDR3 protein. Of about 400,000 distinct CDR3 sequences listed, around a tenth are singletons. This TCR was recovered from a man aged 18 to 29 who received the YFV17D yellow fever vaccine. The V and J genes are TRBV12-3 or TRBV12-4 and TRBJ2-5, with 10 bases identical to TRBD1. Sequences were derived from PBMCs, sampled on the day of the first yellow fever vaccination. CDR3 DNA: TGTGCCAGCAGACGGGACAGGGGCCAAGAGACCCAGTACTTC. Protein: CASRRDRGQETQYF.